This T cell receptor (beta chain) was sequenced for a study of cytomegalovirus exposure and HLA in healthy donors (TCRdb year 2017). Describing the broader study: According to a later analysis, one platform produced both the roughly 130 validation repertoires and the 670 or so repertoires of the first cohort. To predict cytomegalovirus infection status, the study combined high-throughput TCR immunosequencing, statistical association of individual TCRs with disease status, and machine learning. The study aimed to test whether signatures of past pathogen exposure could be identified by cataloging public T cell receptors. A separate validation cohort of 100 to 150 different subjects was used in addition to the 666-subject first cohort.

Turning to this clone: The antigen it binds to is not known. Per-base quality was not reported, and no clone a single base away is much larger than it.

Overall results and qualifications from the work: All 120 or so repertoires were used to score co-occurrence in the validation cohort in a later analysis, because that analysis had no HLA typing for the cohort. It was suggested by the authors that the approach could potentially be generalized to other disease states and immunological phenotypes. A few of the identified cytomegalovirus-associated TCR beta chains were confirmed in vitro to be specific for cytomegalovirus antigens. In the study, around 150 TCR beta chains were listed as associated with cytomegalovirus. In both the original and validation cohorts, the classifier was reported to diagnose cytomegalovirus status with high specificity and sensitivity. Of the cluster scores, about 94% were above 0 in a later analysis, which found that TCRs clustered in the first cohort also tended to co-occur in the 130 or so validation repertoires. Most TCR sequences were seen in very few donors, while some public TCRs were found in many individuals.

The receptor library was made with the immunoSEQ multiplex PCR assay. In the paper's pipeline: A statistical classification framework was built to diagnose cytomegalovirus status from the catalog of TCR beta chain sequences. The table comes from immuneACCESS by way of TCRdb, which keeps in-frame sequences with V and J called. Part of the clones is missing from these tables; in studies checked, under half for an unresolved V gene and the rest for unknown reasons. V, J and clone size derive from that table, while D and trimming were established from the DNA sequence. Within this sample are tens of thousands of clones, with 85% to 95% of them counted one time only. Clones ranked in the top ten supply nearly 4.5% of the sample. Separate from the roughly 700-subject first cohort, the validation cohort of about 130 subjects was the group to which the donors belonged. CDR1 and CDR2 (SEHNR, FQNEAQ) derive from the germline V gene (reference sequence). CDR3 length: 15 amino acids, cysteine to phenylalanine. Only the CDR3 part of the read is kept: 45 bases, read in frame from the first base. Trimming accounts for 5 bases at V and 0 bases at J, while the number of junction bases matched to no gene is 7.

The specimen sequenced was PBMCs. The chain employs TRBV7-9 and TRBJ2-7, with 7 central nucleotides matching TRBD1. The TCR was taken from a man between 18 and 29 years old in good health and CMV-seropositive. The DNA sequence follows: TGTGCCAGCAGCGGGGGACAGATCAGCTCCTACGAGCAGTACTTC. Its protein product is CASSGGQISSYEQYF.